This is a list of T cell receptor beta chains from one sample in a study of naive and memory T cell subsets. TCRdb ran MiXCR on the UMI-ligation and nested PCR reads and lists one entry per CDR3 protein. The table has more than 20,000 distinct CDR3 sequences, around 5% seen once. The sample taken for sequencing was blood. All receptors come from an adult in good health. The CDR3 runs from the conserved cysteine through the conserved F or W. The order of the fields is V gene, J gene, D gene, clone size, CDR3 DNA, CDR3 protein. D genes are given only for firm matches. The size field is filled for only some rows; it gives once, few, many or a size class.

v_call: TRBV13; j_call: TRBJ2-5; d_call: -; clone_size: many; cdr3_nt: TGTGCCAGCAGCTTAGGGCTTGAGGCCCAAGAGACCCAGTACTTC; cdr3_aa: CASSLGLEAQETQYF
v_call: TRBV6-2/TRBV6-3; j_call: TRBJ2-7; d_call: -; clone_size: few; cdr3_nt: TGTGCCAGTTCCCCTTGGTTCGGGCAGTACTTC; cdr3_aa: CASSPWFGQYF
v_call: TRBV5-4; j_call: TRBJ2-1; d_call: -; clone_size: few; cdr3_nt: TGTGCCAGCAGCTCCGGGGGGGCACAGGGGTCCGGGAGCAATGAGCAGTTCTTC; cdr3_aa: CASSSGGAQGSGSNEQFF
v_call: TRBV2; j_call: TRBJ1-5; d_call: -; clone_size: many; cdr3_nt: TGTGCCAGCAGTGAAGGCCGGGCCCAAGAACATTTT; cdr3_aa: CASSEGRAQEHF
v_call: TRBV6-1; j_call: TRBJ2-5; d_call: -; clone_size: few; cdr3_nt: TGTGCCAGCAGAACGACAGCGAAAGAGACCCAGTACTTC; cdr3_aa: CASRTTAKETQYF
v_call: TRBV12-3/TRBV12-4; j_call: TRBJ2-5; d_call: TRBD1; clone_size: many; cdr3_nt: TGTGCCAGCAGTTTATCGTCAGGGGGCCCGTACTTC; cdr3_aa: CASSLSSGGPYF
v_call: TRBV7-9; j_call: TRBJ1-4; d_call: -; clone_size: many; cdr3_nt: TGTGCCAGCAGCTTAGCGGCGGATGAAAAACTGTTTTTT; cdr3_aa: CASSLAADEKLFF
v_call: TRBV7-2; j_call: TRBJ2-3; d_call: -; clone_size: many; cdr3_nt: TGTGCCAGCACCCCGCGGATCACAGATACGCAGTATTTT; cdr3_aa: CASTPRITDTQYF
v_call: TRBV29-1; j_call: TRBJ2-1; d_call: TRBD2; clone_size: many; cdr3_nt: TGCAGCGTTGTAGCGGGAGGAGAGACCTACAATGAGCAGTTCTTC; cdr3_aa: CSVVAGGETYNEQFF
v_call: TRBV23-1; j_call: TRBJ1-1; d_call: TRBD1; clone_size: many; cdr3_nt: TGCGCCAGCAGTCACCACAGGGGTGGGGAGACTGAAGCTTTCTTT; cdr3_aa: CASSHHRGGETEAFF
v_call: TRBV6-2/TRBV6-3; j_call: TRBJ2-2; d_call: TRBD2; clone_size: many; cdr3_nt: TGTGCTAGTGCGGGGGACACCGGGGAGCTGTTTTTT; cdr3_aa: CASAGDTGELFF
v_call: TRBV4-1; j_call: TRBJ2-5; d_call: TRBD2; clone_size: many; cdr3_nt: TGCGCCAGCAGTCAGGGACTAGCCCAAGAGACCCAGTACTTC; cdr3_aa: CASSQGLAQETQYF
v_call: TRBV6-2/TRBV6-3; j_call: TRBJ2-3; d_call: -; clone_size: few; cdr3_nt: TGTGCCAGCAGCGAAAACTCTCCGCCAGATACGCAGTATTTT; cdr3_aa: CASSENSPPDTQYF
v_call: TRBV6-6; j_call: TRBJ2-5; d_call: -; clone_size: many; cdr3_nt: TGTGCCAGCAGTTACCCGAAAGAGACCCAGTACTTC; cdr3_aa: CASSYPKETQYF
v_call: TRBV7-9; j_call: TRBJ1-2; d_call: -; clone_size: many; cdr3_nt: TGTGCCAGCAGCCAGGACGGTTATGGCTACACCTTC; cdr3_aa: CASSQDGYGYTF
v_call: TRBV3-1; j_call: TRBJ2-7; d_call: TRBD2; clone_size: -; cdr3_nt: TGTGCCAGCAGCCAAGGAGCGGGAGGGTACGAGCAGTACTTC; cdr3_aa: CASSQGAGGYEQYF
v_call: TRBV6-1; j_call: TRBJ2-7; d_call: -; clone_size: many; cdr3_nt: TGTGCCAGCTCACCCCCGGTCGCCTACGAGCAGTACTTC; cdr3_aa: CASSPPVAYEQYF
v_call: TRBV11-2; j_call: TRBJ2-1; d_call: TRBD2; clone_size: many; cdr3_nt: TGTGCCAGCAGCTTAGGGACTAGCGGGAGGGATTACAATGAGCAGTTCTTC; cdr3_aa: CASSLGTSGRDYNEQFF
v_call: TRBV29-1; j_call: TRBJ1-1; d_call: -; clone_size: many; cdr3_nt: TGCAGCGTTGATTCAGGTAGGGGGAAAAACACTGAAGCTTTCTTT; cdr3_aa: CSVDSGRGKNTEAFF
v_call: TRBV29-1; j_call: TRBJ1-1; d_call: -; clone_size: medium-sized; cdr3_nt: TGCAGCGTTGATGACCGGCTGAAGGCTGAAGCTTTCTTT; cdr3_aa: CSVDDRLKAEAFF
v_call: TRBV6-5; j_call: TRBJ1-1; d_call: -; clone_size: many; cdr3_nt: TGTGCCAGCAGCCGCCCCAGGGCGATCACTGAAGCTTTCTTT; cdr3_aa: CASSRPRAITEAFF
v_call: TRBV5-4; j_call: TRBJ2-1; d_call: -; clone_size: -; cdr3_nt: TGTGCCAGCAGAAGGGGCGTCGACAATGAGCAGTTCTTC; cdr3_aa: CASRRGVDNEQFF
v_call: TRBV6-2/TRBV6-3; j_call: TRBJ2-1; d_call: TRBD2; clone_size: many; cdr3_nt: TGTGCCAGCAGTTACCTGGCTAGCGGGAATGAGCAGTTCTTC; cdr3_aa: CASSYLASGNEQFF
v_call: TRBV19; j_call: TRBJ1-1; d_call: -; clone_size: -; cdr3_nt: TGTGCCAGTAGTATTCCGAGGGTGGGAACTGAAGCTTTCTTT; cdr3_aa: CASSIPRVGTEAFF
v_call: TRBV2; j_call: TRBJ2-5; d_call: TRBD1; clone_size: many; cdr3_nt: TGTGCCAGCAGTGGGTTACAGGGGGCTACCCAAGAGACCCAGTACTTC; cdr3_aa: CASSGLQGATQETQYF
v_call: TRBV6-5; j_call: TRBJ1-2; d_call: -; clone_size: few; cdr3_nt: TGTGCCAGCAGTTACAATAGCCGGGGAGGCGGCGACACCTTC; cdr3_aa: CASSYNSRGGGDTF
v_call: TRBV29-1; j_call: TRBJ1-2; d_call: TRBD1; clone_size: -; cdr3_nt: TGCAGCGTTGATCGGGTCAAGGGGGCGCGGAATGGCGACACCTTC; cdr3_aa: CSVDRVKGARNGDTF
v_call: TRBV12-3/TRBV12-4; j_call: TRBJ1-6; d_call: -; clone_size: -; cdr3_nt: TGTGCCAGCAGACGGACAGCACTCTATAATTCACCCCTCCACTTT; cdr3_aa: CASRRTALYNSPLHF
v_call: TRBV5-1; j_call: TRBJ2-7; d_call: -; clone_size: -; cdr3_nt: TGCGCCAGCAGCTTGGATCGGTACGAGCAGTACTTC; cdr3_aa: CASSLDRYEQYF
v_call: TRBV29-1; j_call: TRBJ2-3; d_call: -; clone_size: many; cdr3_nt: TGCAGCGTTGAAGAGATCCAAGGGACGCAGTATTTT; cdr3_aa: CSVEEIQGTQYF
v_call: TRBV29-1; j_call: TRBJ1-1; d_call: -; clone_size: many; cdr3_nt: TGCAGCGTTGGATTGCCGACTGAAGCTTTCTTT; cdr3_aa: CSVGLPTEAFF
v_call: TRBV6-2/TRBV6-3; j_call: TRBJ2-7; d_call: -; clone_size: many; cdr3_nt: TGTGCCAGCAGTACTTGGGACGGATCCTACGAGCAGTACTTC; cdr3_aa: CASSTWDGSYEQYF
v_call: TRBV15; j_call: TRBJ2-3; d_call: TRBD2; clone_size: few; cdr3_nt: TGTGCCACCAGCAGAGATGTAACTAGCGGGTCCCATTATACGCAGTATTTT; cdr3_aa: CATSRDVTSGSHYTQYF
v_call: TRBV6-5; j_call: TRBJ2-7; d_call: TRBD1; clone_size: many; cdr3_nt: TGTGCCAGTCAAGGGACAGGACCTACCTACGAGCAGTACTTC; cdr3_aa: CASQGTGPTYEQYF
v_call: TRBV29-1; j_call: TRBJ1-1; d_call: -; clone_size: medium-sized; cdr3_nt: TGCAGCGGTAAACCCCCCGGGGGAGGGAACACTGAAGCTTTCTTT; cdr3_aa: CSGKPPGGGNTEAFF
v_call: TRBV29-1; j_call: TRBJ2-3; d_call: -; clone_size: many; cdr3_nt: TGCAGCGTTGCTGGGGCAAACACAGATACGCAGTATTTT; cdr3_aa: CSVAGANTDTQYF
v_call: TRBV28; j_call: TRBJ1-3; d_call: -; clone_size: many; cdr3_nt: TGTGCCAGCAGTTTATCCACAGGGACCCCTGGAAACACCATATATTTT; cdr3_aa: CASSLSTGTPGNTIYF
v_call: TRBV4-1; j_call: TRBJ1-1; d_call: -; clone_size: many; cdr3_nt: TGCGCCAGCAGCCAAGAATCGTCGAACACTGAAGCTTTCTTT; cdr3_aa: CASSQESSNTEAFF
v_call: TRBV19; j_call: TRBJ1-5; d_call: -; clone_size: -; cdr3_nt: TGTGCCAGTAGTACCCCGGGGGCAGCTAATCAGCCCCAGCATTTT; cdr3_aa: CASSTPGAANQPQHF
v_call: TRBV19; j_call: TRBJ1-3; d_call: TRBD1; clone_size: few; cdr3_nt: TGTGCCAGTGGGCCAGGGGGATACTCTGGAAACACCATATATTTT; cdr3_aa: CASGPGGYSGNTIYF
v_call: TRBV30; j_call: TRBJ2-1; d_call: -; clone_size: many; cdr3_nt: TGTGCCTGGAGCGTCCTCATGGGGGATTACAATGAGCAGTTCTTC; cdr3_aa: CAWSVLMGDYNEQFF
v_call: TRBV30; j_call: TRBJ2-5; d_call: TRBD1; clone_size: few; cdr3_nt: TGTGCCTGCAAGGACAGGGGACGGGGAGAGACCCAGTACTTC; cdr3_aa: CACKDRGRGETQYF
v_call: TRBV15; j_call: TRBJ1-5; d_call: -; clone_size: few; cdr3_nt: TGTGCCACCAGCACGGGGGCGAATCAGCCCCAGCATTTT; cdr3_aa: CATSTGANQPQHF
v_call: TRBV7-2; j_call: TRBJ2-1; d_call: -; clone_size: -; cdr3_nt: TGTGCCAGCAGCTCTAGGGGTAGCAGCGCGGCCCAAGCCTACAATGAGCAGTTCTTC; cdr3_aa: CASSSRGSSAAQAYNEQFF
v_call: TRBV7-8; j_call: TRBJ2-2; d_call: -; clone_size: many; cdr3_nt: TGTGCCACCGGCAGGGTGAACGGGGAGCTGTTTTTT; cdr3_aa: CATGRVNGELFF
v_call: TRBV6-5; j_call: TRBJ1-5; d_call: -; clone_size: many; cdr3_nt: TGTGCCAGCAGTTCACCCAATCAGCCCCAGCATTTT; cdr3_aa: CASSSPNQPQHF
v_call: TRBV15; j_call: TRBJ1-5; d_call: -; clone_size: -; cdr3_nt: TGTGCCACCAGCAGAGATCGCCAGAATCAGCCCCAGCATTTT; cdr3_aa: CATSRDRQNQPQHF
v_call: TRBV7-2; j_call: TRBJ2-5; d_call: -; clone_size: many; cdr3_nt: TGTGCCAGCAGCTTCGGACAGCCCGGGGAGACCCAGTACTTC; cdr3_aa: CASSFGQPGETQYF
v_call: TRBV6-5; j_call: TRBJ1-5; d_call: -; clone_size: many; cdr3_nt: TGTGCCAGCAGCCCCCTCGCCGGCAGCAATCAGCCCCAGCATTTT; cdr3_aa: CASSPLAGSNQPQHF
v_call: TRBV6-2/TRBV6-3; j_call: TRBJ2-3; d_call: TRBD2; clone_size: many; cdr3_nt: TGTGCCAGCAGACCACCCGCGGGAGGGCAGTATTTT; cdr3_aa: CASRPPAGGQYF
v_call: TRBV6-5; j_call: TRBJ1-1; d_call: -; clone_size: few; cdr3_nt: TGTGCCAGCAGTTACTATTTGAACACTGAAGCTTTCTTT; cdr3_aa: CASSYYLNTEAFF
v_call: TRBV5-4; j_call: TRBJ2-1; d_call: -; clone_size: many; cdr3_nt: TGTGCCAGCAGCCTGCCCGGGACCGAGGGGAATGAGCAGTTCTTC; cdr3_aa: CASSLPGTEGNEQFF
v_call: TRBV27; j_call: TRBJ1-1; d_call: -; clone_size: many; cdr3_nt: TGTGCCAGCAGTTACCGTCGTGGTGGGGACACTGAAGCTTTCTTT; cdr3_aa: CASSYRRGGDTEAFF
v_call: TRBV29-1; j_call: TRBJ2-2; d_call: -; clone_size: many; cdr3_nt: TGCAGCGGTGGGACAATGGGGACCGGGGAGCTGTTTTTT; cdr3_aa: CSGGTMGTGELFF
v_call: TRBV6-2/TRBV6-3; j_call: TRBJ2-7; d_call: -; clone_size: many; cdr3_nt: TGTGCCAGCAGTTACGGGGCGGGATACCCCCCCTACGAGCAGTACTTC; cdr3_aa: CASSYGAGYPPYEQYF
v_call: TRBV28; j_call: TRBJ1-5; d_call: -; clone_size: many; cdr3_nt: TGTGCCAGCACCCAGGGAGTTCAGCCCCAGCATTTT; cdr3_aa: CASTQGVQPQHF
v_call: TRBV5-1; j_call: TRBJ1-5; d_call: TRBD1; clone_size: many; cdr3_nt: TGCGCCAGCAGCTCCGGGACAGGGGCTCAGCCCCAGCATTTT; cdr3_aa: CASSSGTGAQPQHF
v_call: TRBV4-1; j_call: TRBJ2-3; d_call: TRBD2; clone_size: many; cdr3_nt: TGCGCCAGCAGCCAAGATTTAACTAGCGGAACTGGGTATACGCAGTATTTT; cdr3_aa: CASSQDLTSGTGYTQYF
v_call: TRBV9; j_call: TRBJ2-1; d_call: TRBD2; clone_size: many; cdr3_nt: TGTGCCAGCAGCGTAGGCGGGAGGGCGGACAATGAGCAGTTCTTC; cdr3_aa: CASSVGGRADNEQFF